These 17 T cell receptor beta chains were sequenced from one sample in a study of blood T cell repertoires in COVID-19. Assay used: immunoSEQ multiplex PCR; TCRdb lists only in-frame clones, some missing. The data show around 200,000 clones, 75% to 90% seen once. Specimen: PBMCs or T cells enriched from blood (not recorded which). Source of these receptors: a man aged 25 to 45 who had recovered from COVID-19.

The CDR3 DNA reads TGTGCCAGCAGCATAGGACTGCCGAAACAAGAGACCCAGTACTTC. Residues: CASSIGLPKQETQYF. The chain carries TRBV21-1 and TRBJ2-5; the table's D gene call, TRBD2, was not cross checked with the DNA. TRBV21-1 is a listed pseudogene. The CDR3 runs to 15 residues.

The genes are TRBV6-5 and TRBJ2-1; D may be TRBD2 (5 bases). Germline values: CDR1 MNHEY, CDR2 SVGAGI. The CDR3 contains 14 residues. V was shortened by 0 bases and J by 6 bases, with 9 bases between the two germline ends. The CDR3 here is CASSYSSGSNEQFF. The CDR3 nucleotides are TGTGCCAGCAGTTACTCGAGCGGTAGCAATGAGCAGTTCTTC.

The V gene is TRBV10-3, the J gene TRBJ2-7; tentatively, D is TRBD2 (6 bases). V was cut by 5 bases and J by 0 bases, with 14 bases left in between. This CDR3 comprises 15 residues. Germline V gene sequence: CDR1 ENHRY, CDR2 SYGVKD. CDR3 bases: TGTGCCATCAGTTCGGGAGCGAGTAGCTCCTACGAGCAGTACTTC. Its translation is CAISSGASSSYEQYF.

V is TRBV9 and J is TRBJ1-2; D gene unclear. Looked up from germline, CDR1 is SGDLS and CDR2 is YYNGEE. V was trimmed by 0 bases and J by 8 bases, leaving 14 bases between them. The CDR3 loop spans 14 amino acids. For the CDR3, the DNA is TGTGCCAGCAGCGTAGGGTCGGGGAGTGAGGGCTACACCTTC. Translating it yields CASSVGSGSEGYTF.

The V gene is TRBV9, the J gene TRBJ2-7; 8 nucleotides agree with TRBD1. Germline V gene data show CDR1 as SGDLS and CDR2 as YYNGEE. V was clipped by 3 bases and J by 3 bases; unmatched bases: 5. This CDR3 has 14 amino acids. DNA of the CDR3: TGTGCCAGCAGCGGGACAGGGAAGGGCTACGAGCAGTACTTC. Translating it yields CASSGTGKGYEQYF.

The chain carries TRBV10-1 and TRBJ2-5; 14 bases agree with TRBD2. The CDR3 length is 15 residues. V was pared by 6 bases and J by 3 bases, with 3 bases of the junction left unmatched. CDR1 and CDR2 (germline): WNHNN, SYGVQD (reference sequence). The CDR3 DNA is TGCGCCAGCAGCGGGGGACTAGCGGGGGAAGAGACCCAGTACTTC. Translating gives CASSGGLAGEETQYF.

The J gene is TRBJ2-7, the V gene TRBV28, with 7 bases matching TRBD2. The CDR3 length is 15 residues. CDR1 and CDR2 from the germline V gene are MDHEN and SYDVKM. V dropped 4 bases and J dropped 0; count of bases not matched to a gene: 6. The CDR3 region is CASSSRAGDSYEQYF. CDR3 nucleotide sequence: TGTGCCAGCAGTTCCAGGGCGGGGGACTCCTACGAGCAGTACTTC.

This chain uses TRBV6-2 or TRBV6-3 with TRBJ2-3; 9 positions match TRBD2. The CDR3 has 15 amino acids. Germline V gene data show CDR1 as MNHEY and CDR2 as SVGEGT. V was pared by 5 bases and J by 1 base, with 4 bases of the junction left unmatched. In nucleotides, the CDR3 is TGTGCCAGCAGTCGTTCTAGCGGGGGCACAGATACGCAGTATTTT. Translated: CASSRSSGGTDTQYF.

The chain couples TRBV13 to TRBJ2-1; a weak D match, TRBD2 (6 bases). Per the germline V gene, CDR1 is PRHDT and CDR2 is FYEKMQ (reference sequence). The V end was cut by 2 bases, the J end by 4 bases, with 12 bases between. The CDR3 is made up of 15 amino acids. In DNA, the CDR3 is TGTGCCAGCAGCTTAAAGGAGGGAGCTTACAATGAGCAGTTCTTC. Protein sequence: CASSLKEGAYNEQFF.

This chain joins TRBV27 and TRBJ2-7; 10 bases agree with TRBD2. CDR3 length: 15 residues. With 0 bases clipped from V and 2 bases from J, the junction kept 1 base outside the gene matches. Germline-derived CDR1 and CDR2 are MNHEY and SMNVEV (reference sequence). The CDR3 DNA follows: TGTGCCAGCAGTTTATCTACTAGCGGGGCCTACGAGCAGTACTTC. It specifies CASSLSTSGAYEQYF.

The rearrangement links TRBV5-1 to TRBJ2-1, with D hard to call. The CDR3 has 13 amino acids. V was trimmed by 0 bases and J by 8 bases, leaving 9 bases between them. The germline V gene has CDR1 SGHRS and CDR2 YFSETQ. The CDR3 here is CASSLAVSDEQFF. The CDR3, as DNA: TGCGCCAGCAGCTTGGCGGTGTCGGATGAGCAGTTCTTC. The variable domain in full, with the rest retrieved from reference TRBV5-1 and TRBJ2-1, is KAGVTQTPRYLIKTRGQQVTLSCSPISGHRSVSWYQQTPGQGLQFLFEYFSETQRNKGNFPGRFSGRQFSNSRSEMNVSTLELGDSALYLCASSLAVSDEQFFGPGTRLTVL.

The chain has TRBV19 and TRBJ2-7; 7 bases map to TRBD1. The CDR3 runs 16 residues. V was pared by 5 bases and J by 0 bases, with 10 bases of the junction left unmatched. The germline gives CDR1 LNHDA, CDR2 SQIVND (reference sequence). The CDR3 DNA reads TGTGCCAGTAGTCTAAGAACAGGGGCGAGCTCCTACGAGCAGTACTTC. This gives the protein CASSLRTGASSYEQYF.

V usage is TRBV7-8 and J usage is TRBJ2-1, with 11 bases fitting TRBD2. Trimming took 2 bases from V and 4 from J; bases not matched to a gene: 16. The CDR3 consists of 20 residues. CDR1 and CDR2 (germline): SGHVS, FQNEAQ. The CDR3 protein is CASSLSVVTSGSTRYNEQFF. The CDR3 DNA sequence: TGTGCCAGCAGCTTATCTGTGGTTACTAGCGGGAGTACTAGGTACAATGAGCAGTTCTTC.

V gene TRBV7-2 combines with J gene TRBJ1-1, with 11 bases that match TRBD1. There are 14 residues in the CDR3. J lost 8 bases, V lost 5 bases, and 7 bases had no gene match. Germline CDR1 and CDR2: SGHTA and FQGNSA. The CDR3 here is CASSHPGQGVEAFF. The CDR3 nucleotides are TGTGCCAGCAGCCACCCGGGACAGGGGGTCGAAGCTTTCTTT.

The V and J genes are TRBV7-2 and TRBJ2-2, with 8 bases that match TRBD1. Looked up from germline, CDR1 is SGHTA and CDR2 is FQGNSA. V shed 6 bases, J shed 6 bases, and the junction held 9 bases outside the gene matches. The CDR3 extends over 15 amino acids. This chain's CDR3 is CASRPLDRVSGELFF. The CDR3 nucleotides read TGTGCCAGCAGGCCACTGGACAGGGTGTCCGGGGAGCTGTTTTTT.

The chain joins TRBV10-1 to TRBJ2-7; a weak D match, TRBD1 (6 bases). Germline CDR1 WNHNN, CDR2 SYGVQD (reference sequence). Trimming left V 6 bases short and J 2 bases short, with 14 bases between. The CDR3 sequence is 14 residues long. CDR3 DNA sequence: TGCGCCAGCAGCACAGGGACACTTCCCTACGAGCAGTACTTC. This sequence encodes CASSTGTLPYEQYF.

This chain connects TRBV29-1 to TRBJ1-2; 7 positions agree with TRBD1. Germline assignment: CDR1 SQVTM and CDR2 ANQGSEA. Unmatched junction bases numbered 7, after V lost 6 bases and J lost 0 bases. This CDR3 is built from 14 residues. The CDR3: CSVADGTANYGYTF. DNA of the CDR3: TGCAGCGTCGCGGACGGGACAGCTAACTATGGCTACACCTTC.